These 17 T cell receptor beta chains share one sample of origin, sequenced in a study of neurological immune-mediated disorders (dated by TCRdb to between 2018 and 2021). The time point label, read with the paper, signifies: longitudinal time-point 3. Library method: 5' RACE. Sequencing relied on an Illumina HiSeq 2500. In TCRdb, the public reads were trimmed at Q25 with fastp and aligned with MiXCR, with productive beta chains retained. Each record represents a unique CDR3 protein, reported with the most common genes and DNA among its rows. The sample records about 84,000 distinct CDR3 sequences, roughly 4.3% of which are singletons. The leading ten clones occupy about 5.7% of the sample. The sequenced material came from PBMCs. These receptors were obtained from a woman aged 60 to 75 with multiple sclerosis.

The sample holds many counts of this clonotype. The V gene is TRBV11-2, the J gene TRBJ2-3, with 7 nucleotides matching TRBD1. Trimming at V came to 2 bases and at J to 3 bases, leaving 2 bases not matched to a gene. CDR3 length equals 14 residues. CDR1 and CDR2 (germline): SGHAT, FQNNGV. DNA for the CDR3: TGTGCCAGCAGCTTAATGGGACAGACAGATACGCAGTATTTT. This gives the protein CASSLMGQTDTQYF. The full variable domain, completed using reference TRBV11-2 and TRBJ2-3, is EAGVAQSPRYKIIEKRQSVAFWCNPISGHATLYWYQQILGQGPKLLIQFQNNGVVDDSQLPKDRFSAERLKGVDSTLKIQPAKLEDSAVYLCASSLMGQTDTQYFGPGTRLTVL.

In this sample, this clonotype turned up many times. The chain uses TRBV5-1 and TRBJ2-1, with D possibly matching TRBD1 (5 bases). CDR3 length: 16 amino acids. Trimming took off 1 base at V and 4 bases at J, with 15 bases between the two ends. Germline CDR1 SGHRS, CDR2 YFSETQ. In DNA form, the CDR3 reads TGCGCCAGCAGCTTGCTTTCAGGGTGGGGATACAATGAGCAGTTCTTC. It translates to CASSLLSGWGYNEQFF.

This clonotype was seen repeatedly, ten times or more. The V gene is TRBV20-1, the J gene TRBJ2-7, with 10 bases matching TRBD1. The CDR3 spans 13 residues. V dropped 1 base and J dropped 9; count of bases not matched to a gene: 6. CDR1 DFQATT and CDR2 SNEGSKA come from the germline V gene (reference sequence). The CDR3 coding sequence is TGCAGTGCTAGAGCCCGGGACAGGGGTGCGCAGTACTTC. Translating gives CSARARDRGAQYF.

The sample holds many counts of this clonotype. The chain couples TRBV20-1 to TRBJ2-3, with no clear D. The CDR3 runs to 17 residues. Trimming removed 2 bases at V and 2 bases at J, with 20 bases between. The germline V gene has CDR1 DFQATT and CDR2 SNEGSKA (reference sequence). CDR3 region: CSARMPVGWAHTDTQYF. As DNA, the CDR3 is TGCAGTGCTAGAATGCCGGTGGGTTGGGCCCACACAGATACGCAGTATTTT.

Ten or more counts support this clonotype. The chain joins TRBV7-6 to TRBJ2-1; TRBD2 aligns across 13 bases. After removal of 5 bases from V and 2 bases from J, the junction contained 6 bases not matched to a gene. CDR3 length: 17 amino acids. Per the germline V gene, CDR1 is SGHVS and CDR2 is FNYEAQ. CDR3 loop: CASSLTSGGRAYNEQFF. CDR3 sequence (DNA): TGTGCCAGCAGCCTGACTAGCGGGGGGCGGGCCTACAATGAGCAGTTCTTC. The full variable domain, its missing parts supplied by reference TRBV7-6 and TRBJ2-1, is GAGVSQSPRYKVTKRGQDVALRCDPISGHVSLYWYRQALGQGPEFLTYFNYEAQQDKSGLPNDRFSAERPEGSISTLTIQRTEQRDSAMYRCASSLTSGGRAYNEQFFGPGTRLTVL.

This chain connects TRBV15 to TRBJ1-5; 7 nucleotides agree with TRBD1. Germline CDR1 LNHNV, CDR2 YYDKDF (reference sequence). The CDR3 loop spans 14 amino acids. J was trimmed by 5 bases and V by 4 bases; bases with no gene match: 5. DNA for the CDR3: TGTGCCACCAGCACACAGGGGTCCCATCAGCCCCAGCATTTT. It translates to CATSTQGSHQPQHF. The full variable domain, completed using reference TRBV15 and TRBJ1-5, is DAMVIQNPRYQVTQFGKPVTLSCSQTLNHNVMYWYQQKSSQAPKLLFHYYDKDFNNEADTPDNFQSRRPNTSFCFLDIRSPGLGDTAMYLCATSTQGSHQPQHFGDGTRLSIL.

The sample holds many counts of this clonotype. J is TRBJ1-1 and V is TRBV3-1, with D perhaps TRBD1 (5 bases). The CDR3 loop spans 13 amino acids. V was trimmed by 3 bases and J by 3 bases, leaving 8 bases between them. Germline loops: CDR1 LGHDT, CDR2 YNNKEL (reference sequence). The CDR3 here is CASSQGTHTEAFF. In nucleotides, the CDR3 is TGTGCCAGCAGCCAGGGGACTCACACTGAAGCTTTCTTT.

This clonotype was recorded many times. The chain carries TRBV12-3 or TRBV12-4 and TRBJ1-6; D perhaps matches TRBD1 (6 bases). Deletions cut 6 bases from V and 8 bases from J, with 14 bases between. The CDR3 is 14 residues long. The CDR3 DNA reads as TGTGCCAGCAGACCTCGGGACACCTATTCACCCCTCCACTTT. As protein: CASRPRDTYSPLHF.

This clonotype was seen at least ten times. The rearrangement links TRBV12-3 or TRBV12-4 to TRBJ2-1; 11 nucleotides agree with TRBD2. CDR3 length: 15 amino acids. V gave up 5 bases and J gave up 12 bases; unmatched junction bases: 12. CDR3 region: CASSQISGGAVGQFF. The CDR3 region has the DNA TGTGCCAGCAGTCAGATTAGCGGGGGGGCGGTCGGGCAGTTCTTC.

At least ten counts were recorded for this clonotype. The gene calls are TRBV2 and TRBJ2-1; D is unresolved. From germline, CDR1 is SNHLY and CDR2 FYNNEI. The length of the CDR3 is 11 residues. The CDR3 sequence: CATAWDNEQFF. The CDR3 region has the DNA TGTGCTACAGCGTGGGACAATGAGCAGTTCTTC.

This clonotype has a count of ten or more. The rearrangement uses TRBV21-1 and TRBJ2-1; TRBD2 is the table's D call and was not checked against the DNA. TRBV21-1 is noted as a pseudogene. The CDR3 sequence is 18 residues long. The CDR3 DNA sequence: TGTGCCAGCAGCAAGGGGAGTCCCCGGGTTTTCCCCAACAATGAGCAGTTCTTC. Amino acid sequence: CASSKGSPRVFPNNEQFF.

This clonotype was counted at least ten times. J is TRBJ2-1 and V is TRBV20-1, with D possibly being TRBD2 (7 bases). Germline V CDR1 and CDR2: DFQATT, SNEGSKA (reference sequence). This CDR3 is built from 15 residues. Trimming stripped 2 bases from V and 2 bases from J, with 13 bases between. Here the CDR3 DNA reads TGCAGTGCTAGAATAGCCGGGGGGCCCTACAATGAGCAGTTCTTC. This encodes CSARIAGGPYNEQFF.

The sample holds many counts of this clonotype. The chain joins TRBV27 to TRBJ1-5; 7 nucleotides agree with TRBD1. Losses at the gene ends were 6 bases for V and 2 bases for J; bases not matched to a gene: 4. Germline V gene sequence: CDR1 MNHEY, CDR2 SMNVEV (reference sequence). CDR3 length: 14 residues. This chain's CDR3 is CASRRQGGNQPQHF. The CDR3 DNA reads as TGTGCCAGCAGAAGACAGGGTGGCAATCAGCCCCAGCATTTT.

Many counts were recorded for this clonotype. The germline gene is not matched at one end of the junction; a read error may be the cause. The V call is TRBV7-2, the J call TRBJ2-7; D unclear. Looked up from germline, CDR1 is SGHTA and CDR2 is FQGNSA. The CDR3 length is 12 residues. The CDR3 loop is CASCLINREQYF. The CDR3 DNA reads TGTGCCAGCTGCTTAATTAATCGGGAGCAGTACTTC.

This clonotype was picked up many times. V is TRBV5-1 and J is TRBJ2-2, with D possibly matching TRBD2 (6 bases). Trimming shortened V by 0 bases and J by 4 bases, and 10 bases separated the two germline ends. Germline CDR1 is SGHRS and CDR2 is YFSETQ. The length of the CDR3 is 15 residues. CDR3 protein: CASSLDRGGTGELFF. The DNA for the CDR3 is TGCGCCAGCAGCTTGGATAGGGGAGGCACCGGGGAGCTGTTTTTT.

This clonotype was picked up many times. The chain recombines TRBV20-1 with TRBJ2-7; 14 nucleotides match TRBD2. This CDR3 has 15 residues. The V segment lost 5 bases and the J segment 4 bases; nucleotides outside the gene matches: 7. CDR1 and CDR2 (germline): DFQATT, SNEGSKA (reference sequence). The CDR3 nucleotides are TGCAGTGCTGGGGAGGGACTAGCGGGGGTATACGAGCAGTACTTC. Its translation is CSAGEGLAGVYEQYF.

This clonotype was seen repeatedly, ten times or more. The J gene is TRBJ2-5, the V gene TRBV15; perhaps TRBD2 as D (6 bases). V was clipped by 0 bases and J by 4 bases, with 15 bases between them. This CDR3 is 16 amino acids long. The germline CDR1 and CDR2 sequences are LNHNV and YYDKDF (reference sequence). Written as DNA, the CDR3 is TGTGCCACCAGCAGAGATCGAGCGGGCCGGAGAGAGACCCAGTACTTC. This sequence encodes CATSRDRAGRRETQYF.